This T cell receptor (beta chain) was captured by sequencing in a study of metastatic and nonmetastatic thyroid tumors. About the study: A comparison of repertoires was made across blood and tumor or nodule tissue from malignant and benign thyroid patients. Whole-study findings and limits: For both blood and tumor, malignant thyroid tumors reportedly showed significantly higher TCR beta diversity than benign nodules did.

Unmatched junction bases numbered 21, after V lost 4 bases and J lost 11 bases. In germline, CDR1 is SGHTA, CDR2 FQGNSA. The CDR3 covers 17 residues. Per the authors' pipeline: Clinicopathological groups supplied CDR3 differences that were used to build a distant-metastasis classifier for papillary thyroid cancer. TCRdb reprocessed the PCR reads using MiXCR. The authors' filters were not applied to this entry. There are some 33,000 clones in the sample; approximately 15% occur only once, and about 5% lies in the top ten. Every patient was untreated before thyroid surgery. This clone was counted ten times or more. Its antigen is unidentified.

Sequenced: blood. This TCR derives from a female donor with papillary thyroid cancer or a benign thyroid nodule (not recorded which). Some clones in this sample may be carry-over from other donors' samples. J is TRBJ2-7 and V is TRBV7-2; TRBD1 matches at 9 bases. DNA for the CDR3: TGTGCCAGCAGCTATTCGGGACAGGGTTCTTTTACCCGAGAAAAGTACTTC. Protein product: CASSYSGQGSFTREKYF.